The sequence of this TCR beta chain was determined in a study of monozygotic twins with inflammatory bowel disease. Points from the study as a whole: What may have added variability to patient repertoires is that immunosuppressive treatments differed. The study found lower TCRbeta diversity (inverse Simpson) in IBD patients than in healthy co-twins.

TCRdb re-called the 5' RACE reads, yielding one record per CDR3 amino acid sequence without DNA. The specimen's table records about 210,000 distinct CDR3 sequences. A note on this clonotype: The antigen remains unidentified.

Per the germline V gene, CDR1 is MGHDK and CDR2 is SYGVNS. The CDR3 covers 14 residues. The V call is TRBV25-1, the J call TRBJ2-7; absent DNA, TCRdb's TRBD1 call cannot be checked. The sample comprised blood. This receptor was taken from a human donor with ulcerative colitis or Crohn's disease, or a healthy co-twin of an affected twin (not recorded which). CDR3 protein: CASSDQGGSYEQYF.